This T cell receptor (beta chain) was recorded in a study of T cell repertoires in cytomegalovirus infection. Study details: Based on public TCR beta signatures, there were indications of CMV infection and of a matching HLA type.

This clonotype was counted only a few times. The antigen remains unidentified. General study results and limits: The study identified carriers of CMV plus the relevant HLA from cumulative public TCR beta family frequency. HLA-C-restricted CMV-specific TCR beta clonotypes prevailed in the ex vivo response.

This CDR3 contains 16 residues. Germline V gene sequence: CDR1 MNHNS, CDR2 SASEGT. J gave up 3 bases and V 1 base, and 7 bases lay outside the gene matches. TCRdb reprocessed the reads via MiXCR and lists one record per CDR3 protein. The table includes under 800,000 distinct CDR3 sequences, approximately 24% detected once. The sequenced sample consisted of CD8+ T cells from PBMCs. The chain is built from TRBV6-1 and TRBJ2-7; 9 bases are a match to TRBD2. The source is a human donor in good health (CMV status not recorded). Some clones in this sample may be carry-over from other donors' samples. CDR3 protein: CASSEGPSGGIYEQYF. CDR3 bases: TGTGCCAGCAGTGAAGGCCCCAGCGGGGGGATCTACGAGCAGTACTTC.